The 4 T cell receptor beta chains below come from one sample, sequenced in a study of beta chain features in type 1 diabetes. Their antigens are not known. General study findings and limits: Within each of all four CD4+ subsets, Type 1 diabetes patients had TCRB CDR3s that were moderately but significantly shorter.

The isolated RNA, all of it, was reverse transcribed, so expressed TCRB transcripts were what got sequenced. Sequencing used immunoSEQ multiplex PCR; TCRdb keeps in-frame clones, though not all of them. The data hold a few hundred thousand clones, with over 9% observed a single time. The sequenced material came from central memory CD4+ T cells from blood. The receptors originated from a man younger than 40 with type 1 diabetes.

This sequence joins TRBV4-3 and TRBJ1-3; D not certain. The germline V and J ends were trimmed by 0 bases and 0 bases, with 9 bases remaining between them. The V gene's germline CDR1 is LGHNA and CDR2 YSLEER. The CDR3 consists of 16 residues. The CDR3 bases are TGCGCCAGCAGCCAAGATCAGTGGAGCTCTGGAAACACCATATATTTT. This gives the protein CASSQDQWSSGNTIYF.

With respect to this clone: Its ends do not fully match the called genes, so a read error is possible. This rearrangement joins TRBV10-3 to TRBJ1-2; 7 bases are shared with TRBD1. The V gene's germline CDR1 is ENHRY and CDR2 SYGVKD. The CDR3 sequence is 12 residues long. DNA of the CDR3: TGTGCCAGCAGTTTTACAGGGGTTGGCTACACCTTC. This encodes CASSFTGVGYTF.

About this clone itself: In the same sample, other DNA sequences code for this CDR3. This chain uses TRBV7-2 with TRBJ1-1; D remains ambiguous. Per germline, CDR1 SGHTA and CDR2 FQGNSA. The V and J ends lost 1 base and 0 bases respectively, with 6 bases between them. The CDR3 has 14 amino acids. The CDR3 spells CASSLVGMNTEAFF. The DNA of the CDR3 is TGTGCCAGCAGCTTAGTTGGCATGAACACTGAAGCTTTCTTT.

This clone was picked up a small number of times. The CDR3 nucleotides read TGTGCCAGTAGCCCCTCCGGGCCGTCTCGGCAGTTCTTC. Encoded protein: CASSPSGPSRQFF. The chain is built from TRBV19 and TRBJ2-1; D unresolved. Per the germline V gene, CDR1 is LNHDA and CDR2 is SQIVND (reference sequence). The CDR3 extends over 13 amino acids. Deletions cut 6 bases from V and 12 bases from J, with 18 bases between. Filled out from reference TRBV19 and TRBJ2-1, the complete variable domain reads DGGITQSPKYLFRKEGQNVTLSCEQNLNHDAMYWYRQDPGQGLRLIYYSQIVNDFQKGDIAEGYSVSREKKESFPLTVTSAQKNPTAFYLCASSPSGPSRQFFGPGTRLTVL.